The clone carrying this T cell receptor (beta chain) was detected many times. This record belongs to a study of spatial heterogeneity in lung cancer. Across the study: Raw sequencing reads included, on average, more than 8.5 appearances of each unique TCR and UMI combination.

The germline V gene encodes CDR1 MNHNY and CDR2 SVGAGI (reference sequence). This CDR3 comprises 15 residues. V was pared by 6 bases and J by 0 bases, with 5 bases of the junction left unmatched. The time point: sample taken at primary tumor resection. Extraction of whole RNA from tumor, nontumor lung or frozen PBMC preceded unsorted sequencing. The donor population consisted of approximately 79 patients with untreated, early-stage non-small cell lung cancer. In TCRdb, the 5' RACE reads were re-called with MiXCR into one record per CDR3 protein. This table has some 40,000 distinct CDR3 sequences, 4% to 6% appearing once.

The receptor was derived from a female donor with early-stage non-small cell lung cancer. The sample in question was PBMCs, obtained at surgery. This chain links TRBV6-6 with TRBJ1-3; TRBD1 aligns across 7 bases. DNA of the CDR3: TGTGCCAGCAGCCCGACAGGGAGCTCTGGAAACACCATATATTTT. Protein sequence: CASSPTGSSGNTIYF.